This TCR beta chain derives from a study of human T cells and chemical hapten exposure. A single record per CDR3 protein comes from TCRdb applying MiXCR to the RACE reads. The repertoire has 75,000 to 95,000 distinct CDR3 sequences, roughly 10% of them found once; the top ten carry roughly 3.6%. Described time point: patch test 1, 2 weeks after DPC sensitization. Treatment described: therapeutic diphenylcyclopropenone sensitization with weekly scalp DPC. The germline CDR1 and CDR2 sequences are LNHDA and SQIVND (reference sequence). This CDR3 is 14 amino acids long. On this clonotype itself: The junction differs from germline at one of its ends, possibly a read error.

This clonotype originated in a woman in her sixties with alopecia areata. Some clones in this sample may be carry-over from other donors' samples. The source was whole blood, collected in connection with sensitization to the hapten diphenylcyclopropenone (DPC). The chain couples TRBV19 to TRBJ2-3; tentative D call: TRBD2 (5 bases). For the CDR3, the DNA is TGTGCCTCCCAAGGGCTAGGGAGCACATATACGCAGTATTTT. Protein product: CASQGLGSTYTQYF. Full variable domain (missing parts from reference TRBV19 and TRBJ2-3): DGGITQSPKYLFRKEGQNVTLSCEQNLNHDAMYWYRQDPGQGLRLIYYSQIVNDFQKGDIAEGYSVSREKKESFPLTVTSAQKNPTAFYLCASQGLGSTYTQYFGPGTRLTVL.